These 8 T cell receptor beta chains were sequenced from one sample in a study of control samples from healthy donors and cancer patients (TCRdb year 2020). Library preparation employed the immunoSEQ multiplex PCR assay. TCRdb provides this immuneACCESS table in a form limited to in-frame rearrangements. Some clones are lacking; in checked studies, under half of them reflect an unresolved V gene, and why the rest are absent is not known. Present in this sample are around 120,000 clones, over 75% of which were seen just once. Approximately 2.9% of the sample is taken by the ten largest. The sample was blood. The receptors shown here come from a man aged 60 to 75 in good health.

The chain combines TRBV7-2 with TRBJ1-2; no clear D gene. This CDR3 contains 15 residues. The germline gives CDR1 SGHTA, CDR2 FQGNSA. V was trimmed by 2 bases and J by 7 bases, leaving 17 bases between them. CDR3 DNA sequence: TGTGCCAGCAGCTTAATTTTGTCCGACGTGCTTGGCTACACCTTC. Its translation: CASSLILSDVLGYTF.

This chain uses TRBV7-2 with TRBJ2-5; D is unresolved. The CDR3 spans 15 residues. Germline V gene data show CDR1 as SGHTA and CDR2 as FQGNSA. Trimming took off 1 base at V and 5 bases at J, with 14 bases between the two ends. This chain's CDR3 is CASSLGTAYGETQYF. CDR3 in DNA: TGTGCCAGCAGCTTAGGTACGGCCTACGGGGAGACCCAGTACTTC.

CDR3 loop: CASSITRQIYGYTF. DNA of the CDR3: TGTGCCAGTAGTATTACGCGCCAGATCTATGGCTACACCTTC. The chain joins TRBV19 to TRBJ1-2, with D uncertain. Germline V gene sequence: CDR1 LNHDA, CDR2 SQIVND (reference sequence). Trimming cost V 3 bases and J 4 bases, with 12 bases left between them. The CDR3 spans 14 residues.

The rearrangement links TRBV9 to TRBJ1-5, with D possibly TRBD1 on 6 matching bases. In germline, CDR1 is SGDLS, CDR2 YYNGEE. The germline V and J ends were trimmed by 7 bases and 6 bases, with 14 bases remaining between them. The CDR3 is 13 residues long. CDR3 DNA: TGTGCCAGCGCGCAGGGGCCGGGTCAGCCCCAGCATTTT. This encodes CASAQGPGQPQHF. Full variable domain (remainder filled in from reference TRBV9 and TRBJ1-5): DSGVTQTPKHLITATGQRVTLRCSPRSGDLSVYWYQQSLDQGLQFLIQYYNGEERAKGNILERFSAQQFPDLHSELNLSSLELGDSALYFCASAQGPGQPQHFGDGTRLSIL.

The V call is TRBV4-1, the J call TRBJ1-4; a weak D match, TRBD1 (6 bases). This CDR3 comprises 14 residues. Germline assignment: CDR1 MGHRA and CDR2 YSYEKL. V gave up 6 bases and J gave up 6 bases, with 14 bases separating them. CDR3: CASRYRVGYEKLFF. DNA of the CDR3: TGCGCCAGCAGGTACAGGGTAGGATATGAAAAACTGTTTTTT.

This chain joins TRBV7-8 and TRBJ2-6; unclear D gene. The germline V gene has CDR1 SGHVS and CDR2 FQNEAQ. This CDR3 has 15 amino acids. The V gene lost 3 bases and the J gene lost 2 bases, with 8 bases spanning the gap. The CDR3 bases are TGTGCCAGCAGCTTGTGGGGAACTGGGGCCAACGTCCTGACTTTC. Amino acid sequence: CASSLWGTGANVLTF.

In its sample, this clone was seen once. This rearrangement joins TRBV30 to TRBJ1-2; D uncertain. CDR1 is GTSNPN and CDR2 is SVGIG in the germline V gene (reference sequence). This CDR3 is built from 12 residues. V lost 0 bases and J lost 7, with 9 bases in between. The CDR3 here is CAWSVTGSGYTF. The CDR3 DNA reads as TGTGCCTGGAGTGTAACGGGGAGTGGCTACACCTTC.

This clone was recorded once. This chain links TRBV6-5 with TRBJ1-1; no firm D call. Between the trimmed V and J ends, which lost 7 bases and 6 bases, there was a span of 18 bases. The CDR3 sequence is 14 residues long. Germline lookup yields CDR1 MNHEY and CDR2 SVGAGI. The CDR3 reads CASTYSSSRAEAFF. The CDR3 DNA follows: TGTGCCAGCACTTATTCAAGCTCTAGGGCTGAAGCTTTCTTT.